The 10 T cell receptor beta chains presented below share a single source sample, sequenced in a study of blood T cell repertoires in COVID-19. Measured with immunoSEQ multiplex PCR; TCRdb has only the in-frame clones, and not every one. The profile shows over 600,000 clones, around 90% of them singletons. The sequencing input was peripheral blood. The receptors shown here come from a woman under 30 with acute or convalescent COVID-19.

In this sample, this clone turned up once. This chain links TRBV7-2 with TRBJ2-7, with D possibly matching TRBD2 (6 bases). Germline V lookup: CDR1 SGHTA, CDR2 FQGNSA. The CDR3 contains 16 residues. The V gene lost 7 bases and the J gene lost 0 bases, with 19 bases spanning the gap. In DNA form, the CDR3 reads TGTGCCAGCACTCTAGACGGGGGTCGCCCCTCCTACGAGCAGTACTTC. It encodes CASTLDGGRPSYEQYF. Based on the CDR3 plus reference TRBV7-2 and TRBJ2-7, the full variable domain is GAGVSQSPSNKVTEKGKDVELRCDPISGHTALYWYRQSLGQGLEFLIYFQGNSAPDKSGLPSDRFSAERTGGSVSTLTIQRTQQEDSAVYLCASTLDGGRPSYEQYFGPGTRLTVT.

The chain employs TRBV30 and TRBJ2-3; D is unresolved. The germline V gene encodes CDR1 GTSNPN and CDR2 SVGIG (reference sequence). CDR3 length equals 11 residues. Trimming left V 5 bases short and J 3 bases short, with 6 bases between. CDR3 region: CAWAATDTQYF. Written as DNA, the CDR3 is TGTGCCTGGGCAGCGACAGATACGCAGTATTTT.

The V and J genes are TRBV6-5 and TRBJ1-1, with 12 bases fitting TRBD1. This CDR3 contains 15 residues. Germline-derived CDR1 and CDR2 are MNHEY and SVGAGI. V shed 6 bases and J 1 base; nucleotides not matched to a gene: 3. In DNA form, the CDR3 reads TGTGCCAGCAGGGGACAGGGGGCGTGGAACACTGAAGCTTTCTTT. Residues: CASRGQGAWNTEAFF.

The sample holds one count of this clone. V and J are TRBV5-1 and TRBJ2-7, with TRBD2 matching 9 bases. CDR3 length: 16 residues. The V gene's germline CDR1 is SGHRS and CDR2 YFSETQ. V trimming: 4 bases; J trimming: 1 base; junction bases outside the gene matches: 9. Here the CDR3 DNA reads TGCGCCAGCAGCACCAGCGGGGGGATCGGTTCCTACGAGCAGTACTTC. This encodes CASSTSGGIGSYEQYF. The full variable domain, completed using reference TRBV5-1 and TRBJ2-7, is KAGVTQTPRYLIKTRGQQVTLSCSPISGHRSVSWYQQTPGQGLQFLFEYFSETQRNKGNFPGRFSGRQFSNSRSEMNVSTLELGDSALYLCASSTSGGIGSYEQYFGPGTRLTVT.

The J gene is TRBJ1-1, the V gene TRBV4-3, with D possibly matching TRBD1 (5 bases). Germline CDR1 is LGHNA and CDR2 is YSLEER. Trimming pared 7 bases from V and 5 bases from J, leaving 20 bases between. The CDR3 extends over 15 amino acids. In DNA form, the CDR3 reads TGCGCCAGCACTCTAAATCAAGGGGTTGGGACTGAAGCTTTCTTT. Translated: CASTLNQGVGTEAFF.

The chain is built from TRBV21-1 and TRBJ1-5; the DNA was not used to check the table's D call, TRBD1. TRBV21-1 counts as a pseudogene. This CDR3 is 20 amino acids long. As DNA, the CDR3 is TGTGCCAGCAGCAAAGCATCGGGACAGGGGGCGAGTTGTAGCAATCAGCCCCAGCATTTT. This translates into CASSKASGQGASCSNQPQHF.

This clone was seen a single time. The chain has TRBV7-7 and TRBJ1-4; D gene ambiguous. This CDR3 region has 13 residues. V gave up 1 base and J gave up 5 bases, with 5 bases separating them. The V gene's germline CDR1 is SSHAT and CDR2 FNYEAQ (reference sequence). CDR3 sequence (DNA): TGTGCCAGCAGCTTAGGAGTAAATGAAAAACTGTTTTTT. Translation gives CASSLGVNEKLFF.

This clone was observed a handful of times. The CDR3: CATNRNPTGAVTEAFF. The CDR3 DNA reads as TGTGCCACCAACCGCAATCCGACAGGGGCGGTCACTGAAGCTTTCTTT. The rearrangement links TRBV27 to TRBJ1-1; TRBD1 agrees at 8 bases. The CDR3 length is 16 residues. Germline V lookup: CDR1 MNHEY, CDR2 SMNVEV (reference sequence). After removal of 10 bases from V and 4 bases from J, the junction contained 17 bases not matched to a gene.

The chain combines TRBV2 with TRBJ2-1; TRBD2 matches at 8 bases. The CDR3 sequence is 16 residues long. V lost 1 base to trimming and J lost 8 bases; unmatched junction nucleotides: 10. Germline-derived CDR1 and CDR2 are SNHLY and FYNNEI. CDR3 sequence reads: CASSEGAGGSKDEQFF. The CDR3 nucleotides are TGTGCCAGCAGTGAAGGGGCGGGGGGTAGTAAGGATGAGCAGTTCTTC.

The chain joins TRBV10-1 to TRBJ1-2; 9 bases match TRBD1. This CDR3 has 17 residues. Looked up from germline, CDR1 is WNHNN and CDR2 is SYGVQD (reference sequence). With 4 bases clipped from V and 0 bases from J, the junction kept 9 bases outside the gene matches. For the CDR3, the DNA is TGCGCCAGCAGTGCGGGGGGGACAGGGTCAGCTAACTATGGCTACACCTTC. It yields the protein CASSAGGTGSANYGYTF.